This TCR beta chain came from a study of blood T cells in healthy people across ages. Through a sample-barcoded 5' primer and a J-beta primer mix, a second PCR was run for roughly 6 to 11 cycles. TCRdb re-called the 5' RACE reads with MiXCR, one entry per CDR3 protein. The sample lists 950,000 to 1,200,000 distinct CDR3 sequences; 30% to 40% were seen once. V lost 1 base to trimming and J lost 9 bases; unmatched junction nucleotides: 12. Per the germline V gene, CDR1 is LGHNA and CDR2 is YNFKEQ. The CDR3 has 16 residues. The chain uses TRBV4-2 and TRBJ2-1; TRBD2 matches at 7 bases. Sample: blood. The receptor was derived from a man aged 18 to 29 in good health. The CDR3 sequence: CASSQGHRGGEVEQFF. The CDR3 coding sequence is TGTGCCAGCAGCCAAGGCCACCGGGGAGGGGAGGTTGAGCAGTTCTTC.